The 17 T cell receptor beta chains reported below all come from one sample, sequenced in a study of blood T cell repertoires in COVID-19. Using immunoSEQ multiplex PCR, the repertoire was profiled, and TCRdb retains in-frame clones only, with some absent. This sample yields about 50,000 clones, of which about 89% are seen a single time; 27% belongs to the top ten. The source material was peripheral blood. These receptors were taken from a human donor in a cohort sampled during active COVID-19.

The gene calls are TRBV27 and TRBJ2-7; 9 bases match TRBD2. V lost 0 bases, J lost 6 bases, and 6 bases stayed unmatched. The CDR3 spans 15 residues. From germline, CDR1 is MNHEY and CDR2 SMNVEV (reference sequence). As DNA, the CDR3 is TGTGCCAGCAGTTTATCGGGGACTAGCATGAGCGAGCAGTACTTC. Its translation: CASSLSGTSMSEQYF.

This sequence joins TRBV19 and TRBJ1-5; D is perhaps TRBD1 (6 bases). Trimming removed 6 bases at V and 2 bases at J, with 11 bases between. The CDR3 runs 14 residues. Germline CDR1 reads LNHDA; CDR2 reads SQIVND (reference sequence). The CDR3 loop reads CASRGRGRNQPQHF. CDR3 DNA sequence: TGTGCCAGTAGGGGCAGGGGACGCAATCAGCCCCAGCATTTT.

The chain couples TRBV6-6 to TRBJ2-5, with D perhaps TRBD1 (5 bases). Trimming cost V 0 bases and J 9 bases, with 11 bases left between them. The CDR3 has 13 residues. From germline, CDR1 is MNHNY and CDR2 SVGAGI (reference sequence). The chain's CDR3 is CASSYSRQGSQYF. CDR3 DNA sequence: TGTGCCAGCAGTTACTCTAGGCAGGGCTCCCAGTACTTC.

In DNA, the CDR3 is TGTGCCAGCAGTGACGGGACTAGCGGTTACAATGAGCAGTTCTTC. Protein product: CASSDGTSGYNEQFF. The chain joins TRBV2 to TRBJ2-1, with 11 bases that match TRBD2. J lost 4 bases, V lost 3 bases, and 2 bases had no gene match. The germline V gene has CDR1 SNHLY and CDR2 FYNNEI. This CDR3 comprises 15 residues.

This clone was seen a few times. Written as DNA, the CDR3 is TGTGCCAGTAGTTCTGGCAGGGTGTCGGATTCACCCCTCCACTTT. Translated: CASSSGRVSDSPLHF. The gene calls are TRBV19 and TRBJ1-6, with D maybe TRBD1 (5 bases). CDR3 length: 15 amino acids. The V gene's germline CDR1 is LNHDA and CDR2 SQIVND (reference sequence). Trimming removed 5 bases from V and 8 bases from J, with 16 bases in between.

The rearrangement joins TRBV19 to TRBJ1-6; D is undetermined. The CDR3 sequence is 12 residues long. The V end lost 8 bases, the J end lost 10 bases, and 12 bases lay between the germline ends. Looked up from germline, CDR1 is LNHDA and CDR2 is SQIVND (reference sequence). In DNA form, the CDR3 reads TGTGCCAGTTCACCGGGTGGATCACCCCTCCACTTT. It codes for CASSPGGSPLHF.

This rearrangement joins TRBV9 to TRBJ2-1; TRBD2 aligns across 14 bases. V lost 3 bases to trimming and J lost 5 bases; unmatched junction nucleotides: 1. CDR1 and CDR2 (germline): SGDLS, YYNGEE. The CDR3 loop spans 15 amino acids. CDR3 region: CASSAGLAGDNEQFF. In DNA form, the CDR3 reads TGTGCCAGCAGCGCGGGACTAGCGGGGGACAATGAGCAGTTCTTC.

The chain employs TRBV11-3 and TRBJ2-1, with D possibly matching TRBD2 (6 bases). Trimming removed 3 bases from V and 5 bases from J, with 11 bases in between. Germline assignment: CDR1 SGHNT and CDR2 YENEEA. CDR3 length: 14 residues. This CDR3 is CASSFRDFDNEQFF. The CDR3 nucleotides are TGTGCCAGCAGCTTCCGGGACTTTGACAATGAGCAGTTCTTC.

There are a few counts of this clone. As DNA, the CDR3 is TGCAGCGTCACCGGGACAGGGGGAACCGGGGAGCTGTTTTTT. Protein product: CSVTGTGGTGELFF. The chain combines TRBV29-1 with TRBJ2-2; TRBD1 matches 11 bases. CDR3 size: 14 residues. Germline loops: CDR1 SQVTM, CDR2 ANQGSEA. Trimming took 6 bases from V and 5 from J; bases not matched to a gene: 5.

V is TRBV7-9 and J is TRBJ2-3, with D possibly being TRBD1 (5 bases). This CDR3 is 15 amino acids long. CDR1 is SEHNR, CDR2 FQNEAQ, per germline (reference sequence). Trimming cost V 6 bases and J 3 bases, with 16 bases left between them. The CDR3 nucleotides are TGTGCCAGCAGACAAACAGGTTCGGAGACAGATACGCAGTATTTT. Its protein is CASRQTGSETDTQYF.

The chain combines TRBV5-4 with TRBJ2-5; 11 nucleotides line up with TRBD2. The trim removed 0 bases at V and 3 bases at J, leaving 1 base unmatched. The CDR3 runs to 15 residues. Per the germline V gene, CDR1 is SGHNT and CDR2 is YYREEE (reference sequence). The CDR3, as DNA: TGTGCCAGCAGCTTGGTACTAGCGGGGGAAGAGACCCAGTACTTC. Its protein is CASSLVLAGEETQYF.

The chain has TRBV5-1 and TRBJ1-2; 8 positions match TRBD1. V dropped 4 bases and J dropped 6; count of bases not matched to a gene: 8. The CDR3 totals 14 residues. Germline lookup yields CDR1 SGHRS and CDR2 YFSETQ. The CDR3 is CASSTSGQGHGYTF. DNA of the CDR3: TGCGCCAGCAGCACCAGCGGACAGGGCCATGGCTACACCTTC.

In DNA form, the CDR3 reads TGTGCCAGCAGGGCAGGGGGCAGCGGGGGGTCTGCCGAGTTCTTC. This codes for CASRAGGSGGSAEFF. The genes are TRBV11-2 and TRBJ2-1, with a possible D match to TRBD2 (9 bases). Looked up from germline, CDR1 is SGHAT and CDR2 is FQNNGV. With 6 bases removed from V and 14 bases from J, the gap between germline ends came to 26 bases. The CDR3 length is 15 residues.

The chain has TRBV5-6 and TRBJ2-6; D is ambiguous. Per germline, CDR1 SGHDT and CDR2 YYEEEE. The CDR3 has 16 amino acids. The V and J ends lost 4 bases and 3 bases respectively, with 14 bases between them. The CDR3 loop is CASSADLADGANVLTF. The CDR3 DNA reads as TGTGCCAGCAGCGCGGATTTGGCTGATGGGGCCAACGTCCTGACTTTC.

This clone has more than one count but fewer than ten. This CDR3 is CASTNGGVGELFF. DNA of the CDR3: TGTGCCAGCACCAATGGGGGGGTCGGGGAGCTGTTTTTT. The chain recombines TRBV5-4 with TRBJ2-2; 7 bases are a match to TRBD2. V shed 6 bases and J 7 bases; nucleotides not matched to a gene: 6. This CDR3 region has 13 residues. The germline gives CDR1 SGHNT, CDR2 YYREEE (reference sequence).

The chain links TRBV11-2 to TRBJ2-1, with 10 bases lining up with TRBD2. In germline, CDR1 is SGHAT, CDR2 FQNNGV. This CDR3 has 16 amino acids. Trimming removed 5 bases from V and 7 bases from J; junction bases left unmatched: 11. The CDR3 DNA follows: TGTGCCAGCAGCCACCTAGGGCCTAGCGGGGGAAATGAGCAGTTCTTC. Its protein product is CASSHLGPSGGNEQFF.

This clone was seen a single time. The chain employs TRBV7-9 and TRBJ2-2; perhaps TRBD2 as D (6 bases). CDR3 length equals 18 residues. The V gene's germline CDR1 is SEHNR and CDR2 FQNEAQ (reference sequence). The germline V and J ends were trimmed by 5 bases and 1 base, with 20 bases remaining between them. The CDR3 sequence: CASSPRNLRGLNTGELFF. In DNA, the CDR3 is TGTGCCAGCAGCCCCCGGAATTTACGGGGGTTGAACACCGGGGAGCTGTTTTTT.